Listed here is a single T cell receptor (beta chain). Its antigen remains unidentified. Trimming took off 1 base at V and 2 bases at J, with 4 bases between the two ends. From germline, CDR1 is GTSNPN and CDR2 SVGIG (reference sequence). This CDR3 spans 12 amino acids. The data were obtained in a study of shared clonotypes between healthy human individuals. Study-level information: Contributing individuals were a couple of females and three males aged 18 to 49. Whole-study findings and limits: Naive CD4 clonotype sharing across a few donors was 4% to 5%.

Each subset's genomic DNA was split evenly across several immunoSEQ plates. Per the authors' pipeline: Junction-only sequences without quality scores were provided by ImmunoSEQ, so filtering was different. Sequencing was performed with immunoSEQ multiplex PCR; in TCRdb, only in-frame clones are kept and a portion is missing. That table supplies the V and J calls and clone size; D and trimming were determined from the DNA. The data contain around 1,000,000 clones, roughly 80% of them singletons. The sequencing sample was made of memory CD4+ T cells from PBMCs. Sample subset: CD45RA-negative fraction. The TCR was taken from a man aged 18-30 years in good health. Some clones in this sample may be carry-over from other donors' samples. This chain uses TRBV30 with TRBJ2-3, with D unresolved. The CDR3 DNA reads as TGTGCCTGGAGTGGAAACACAGATACGCAGTATTTT. This encodes CAWSGNTDTQYF.